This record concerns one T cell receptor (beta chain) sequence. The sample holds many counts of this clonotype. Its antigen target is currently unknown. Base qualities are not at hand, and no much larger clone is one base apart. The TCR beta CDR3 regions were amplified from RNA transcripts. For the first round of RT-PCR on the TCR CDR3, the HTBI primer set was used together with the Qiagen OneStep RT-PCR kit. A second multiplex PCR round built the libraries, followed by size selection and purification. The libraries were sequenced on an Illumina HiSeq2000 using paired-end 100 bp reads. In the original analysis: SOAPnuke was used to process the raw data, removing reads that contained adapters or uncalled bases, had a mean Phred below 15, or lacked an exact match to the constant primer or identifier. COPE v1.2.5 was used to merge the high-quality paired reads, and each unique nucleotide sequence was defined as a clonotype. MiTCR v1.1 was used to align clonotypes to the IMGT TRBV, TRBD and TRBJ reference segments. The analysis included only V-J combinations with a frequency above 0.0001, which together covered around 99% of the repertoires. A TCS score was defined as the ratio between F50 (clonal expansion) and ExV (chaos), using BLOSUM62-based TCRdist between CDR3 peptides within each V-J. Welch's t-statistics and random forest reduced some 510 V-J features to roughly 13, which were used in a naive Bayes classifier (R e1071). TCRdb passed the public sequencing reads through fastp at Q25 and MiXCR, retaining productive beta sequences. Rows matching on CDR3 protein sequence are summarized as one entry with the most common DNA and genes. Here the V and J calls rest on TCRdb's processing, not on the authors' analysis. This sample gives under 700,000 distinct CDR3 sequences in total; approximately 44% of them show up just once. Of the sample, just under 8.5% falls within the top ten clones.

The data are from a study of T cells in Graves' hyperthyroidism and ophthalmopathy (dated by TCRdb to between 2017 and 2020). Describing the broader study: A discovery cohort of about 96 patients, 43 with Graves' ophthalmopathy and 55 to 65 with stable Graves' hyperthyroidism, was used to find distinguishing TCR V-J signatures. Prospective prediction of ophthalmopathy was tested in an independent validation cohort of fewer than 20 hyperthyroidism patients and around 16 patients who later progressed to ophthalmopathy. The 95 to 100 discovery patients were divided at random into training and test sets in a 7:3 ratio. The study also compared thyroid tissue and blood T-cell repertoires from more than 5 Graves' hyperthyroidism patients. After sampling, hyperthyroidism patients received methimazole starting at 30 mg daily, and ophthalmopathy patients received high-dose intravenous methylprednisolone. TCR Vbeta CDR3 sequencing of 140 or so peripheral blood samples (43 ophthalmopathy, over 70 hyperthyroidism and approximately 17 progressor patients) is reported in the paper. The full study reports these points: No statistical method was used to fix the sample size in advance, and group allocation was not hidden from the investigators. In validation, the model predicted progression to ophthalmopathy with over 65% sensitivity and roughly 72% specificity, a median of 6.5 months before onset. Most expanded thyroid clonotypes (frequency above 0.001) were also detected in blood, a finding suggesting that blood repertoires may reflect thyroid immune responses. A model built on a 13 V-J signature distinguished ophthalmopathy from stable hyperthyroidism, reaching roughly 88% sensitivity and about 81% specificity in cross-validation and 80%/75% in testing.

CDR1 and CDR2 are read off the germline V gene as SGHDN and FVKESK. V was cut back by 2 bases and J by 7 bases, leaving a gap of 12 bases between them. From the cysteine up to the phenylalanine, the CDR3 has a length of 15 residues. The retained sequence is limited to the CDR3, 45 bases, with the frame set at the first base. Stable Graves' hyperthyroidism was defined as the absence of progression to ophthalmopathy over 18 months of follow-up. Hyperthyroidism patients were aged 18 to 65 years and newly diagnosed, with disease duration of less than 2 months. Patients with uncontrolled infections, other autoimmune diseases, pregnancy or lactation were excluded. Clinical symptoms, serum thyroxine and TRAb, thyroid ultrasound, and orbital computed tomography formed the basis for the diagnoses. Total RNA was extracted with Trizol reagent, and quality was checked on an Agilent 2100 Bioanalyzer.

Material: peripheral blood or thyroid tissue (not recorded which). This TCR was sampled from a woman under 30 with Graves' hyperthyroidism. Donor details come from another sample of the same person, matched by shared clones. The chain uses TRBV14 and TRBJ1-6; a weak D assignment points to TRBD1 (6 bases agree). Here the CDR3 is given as CASSQHRARNSPLHF. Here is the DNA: TGTGCCAGCAGCCAACACAGGGCTAGGAATTCACCCCTCCACTTT.